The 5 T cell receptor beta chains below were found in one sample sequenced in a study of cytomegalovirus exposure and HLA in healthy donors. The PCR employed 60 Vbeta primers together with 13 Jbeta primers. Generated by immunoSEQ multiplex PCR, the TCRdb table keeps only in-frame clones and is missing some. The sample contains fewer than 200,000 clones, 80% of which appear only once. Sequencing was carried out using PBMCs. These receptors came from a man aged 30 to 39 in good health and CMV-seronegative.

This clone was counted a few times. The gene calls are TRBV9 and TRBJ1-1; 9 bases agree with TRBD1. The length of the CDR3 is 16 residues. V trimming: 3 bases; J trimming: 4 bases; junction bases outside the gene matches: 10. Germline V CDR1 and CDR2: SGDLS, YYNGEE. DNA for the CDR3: TGTGCCAGCAGCGCAAGCCGACAGGGGGGATTCACTGAAGCTTTCTTT. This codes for CASSASRQGGFTEAFF.

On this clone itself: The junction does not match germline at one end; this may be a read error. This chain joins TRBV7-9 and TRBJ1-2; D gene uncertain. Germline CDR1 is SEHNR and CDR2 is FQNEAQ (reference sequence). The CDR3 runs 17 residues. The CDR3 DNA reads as TGTTCCAGCAGCTTAGGAGGCAGCCGGAGGAACAAGTATGGCTACACCTTC. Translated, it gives CSSSLGGSRRNKYGYTF.

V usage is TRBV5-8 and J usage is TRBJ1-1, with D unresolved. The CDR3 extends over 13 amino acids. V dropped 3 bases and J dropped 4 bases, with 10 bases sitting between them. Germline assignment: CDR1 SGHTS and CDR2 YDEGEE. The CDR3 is CASSYGGATEAFF. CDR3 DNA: TGTGCCAGCAGCTACGGTGGAGCCACTGAAGCTTTCTTT.

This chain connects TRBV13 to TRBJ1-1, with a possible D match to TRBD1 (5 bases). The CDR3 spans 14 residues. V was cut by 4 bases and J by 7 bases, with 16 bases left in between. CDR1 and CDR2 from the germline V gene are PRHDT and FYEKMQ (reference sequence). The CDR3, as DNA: TGTGCCAGCAGCTCCCCCGGGGGTACCTATGAAGCTTTCTTT. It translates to CASSSPGGTYEAFF.

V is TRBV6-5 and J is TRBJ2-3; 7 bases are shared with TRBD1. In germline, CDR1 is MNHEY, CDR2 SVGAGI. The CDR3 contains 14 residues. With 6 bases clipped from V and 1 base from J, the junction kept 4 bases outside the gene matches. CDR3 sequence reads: CASRGGFGTDTQYF. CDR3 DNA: TGTGCCAGCAGAGGGGGCTTCGGCACAGATACGCAGTATTTT.